This T cell receptor beta chain was retrieved from a study of blood T cells in healthy people across ages. Study context: About one barcoded beta molecule per two T cells was captured by template switching. Study-wide findings and caveats: Long-lived donors exceeded aged donors in naive CD4+ cells and diversity.

Combining a sample-barcoded 5' primer with a J-beta primer mix, a second PCR ran for roughly 7 to 12 cycles. TCRdb analysed the 5' RACE reads with MiXCR anew, one entry per CDR3 protein. Among about 1.8 million distinct CDR3 sequences listed, approximately 50% were seen once. In the case of this clonotype: Its antigen is not identified.

Healthy Caucasians from Russia aged about 6 to 90 served as donors. The CDR3 spans 15 residues. The germline CDR1 and CDR2 sequences are SGHTA and FQGNSA. Trimming at V came to 5 bases and at J to 2 bases, leaving 7 bases not matched to a gene. The chain recombines TRBV7-2 with TRBJ2-7; 9 bases line up with TRBD2. The sequence derives from a woman aged 40 to 50 in good health. Sequencing input: blood. The CDR3 sequence is CASSNSGGHTYEQYF. Here the CDR3 DNA reads TGTGCCAGCAGCAACAGCGGGGGGCACACCTACGAGCAGTACTTC.